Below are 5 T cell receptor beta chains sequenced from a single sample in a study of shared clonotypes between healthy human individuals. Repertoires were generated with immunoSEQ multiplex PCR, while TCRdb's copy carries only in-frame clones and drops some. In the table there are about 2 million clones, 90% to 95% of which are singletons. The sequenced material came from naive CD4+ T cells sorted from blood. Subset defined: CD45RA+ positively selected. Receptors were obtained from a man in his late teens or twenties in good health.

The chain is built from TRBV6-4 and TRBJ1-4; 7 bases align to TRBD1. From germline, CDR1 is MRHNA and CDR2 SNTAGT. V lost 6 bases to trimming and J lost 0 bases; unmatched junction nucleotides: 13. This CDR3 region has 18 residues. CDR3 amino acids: CASSAGRDRTATNEKLFF. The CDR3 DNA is TGTGCCAGCAGCGCTGGCAGGGACAGAACAGCAACTAATGAAAAACTGTTTTTT.

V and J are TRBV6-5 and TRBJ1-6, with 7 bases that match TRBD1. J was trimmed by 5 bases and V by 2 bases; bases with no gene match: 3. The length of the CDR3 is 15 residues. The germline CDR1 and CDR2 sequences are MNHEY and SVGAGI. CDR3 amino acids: CASSYKTGHNSPLHF. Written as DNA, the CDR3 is TGTGCCAGCAGTTACAAGACAGGGCATAATTCACCCCTCCACTTT.

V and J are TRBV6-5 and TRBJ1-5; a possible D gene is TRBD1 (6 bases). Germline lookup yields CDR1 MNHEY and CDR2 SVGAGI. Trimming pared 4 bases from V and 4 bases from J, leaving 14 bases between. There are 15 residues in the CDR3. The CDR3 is CASSSSRGMNQPQHF. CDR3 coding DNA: TGTGCCAGCAGTTCGAGCAGGGGTATGAATCAGCCCCAGCATTTT.

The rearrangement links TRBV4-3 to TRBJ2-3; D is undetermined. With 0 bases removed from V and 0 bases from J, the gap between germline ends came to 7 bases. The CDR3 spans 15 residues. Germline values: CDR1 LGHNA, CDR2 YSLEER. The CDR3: CASSQEARSTDTQYF. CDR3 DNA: TGCGCCAGCAGCCAAGAGGCCCGGAGCACAGATACGCAGTATTTT.

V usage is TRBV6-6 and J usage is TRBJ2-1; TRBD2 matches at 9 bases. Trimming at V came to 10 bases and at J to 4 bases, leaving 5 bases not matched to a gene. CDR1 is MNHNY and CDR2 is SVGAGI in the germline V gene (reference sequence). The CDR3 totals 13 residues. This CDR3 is CAIQAGGYNEQFF. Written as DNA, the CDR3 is TGTGCCATCCAAGCGGGAGGATACAATGAGCAGTTCTTC.